This T cell receptor (beta chain) was identified during a study of T cells in localized non-small cell lung cancer. Trimming at V came to 5 bases and at J to 2 bases, leaving 12 bases not matched to a gene. Germline CDR1 reads MDHEN; CDR2 reads SYDVKM. This CDR3 region has 17 residues. This table comes from immunoSEQ multiplex PCR, and its TCRdb copy is limited to in-frame clones, with some not included. The sample carries 35,000 to 40,000 clones, roughly 87% recorded once. Points on this clone: Its target is unknown.

Points from the study as a whole: Higher adjacent-lung clonality was associated with shorter survival. Without multi-region sequencing, intratumor heterogeneity could not be excluded. Tumor showed lower T cell clonality than uninvolved adjacent lung, where it was highest.

The V call is TRBV28, the J call TRBJ2-3; 8 bases match TRBD2. The source is a male donor aged 60 or over with stage III squamous cell lung carcinoma. The sequencing used peripheral blood, collected before any cancer treatment. As DNA, the CDR3 is TGTGCCAGCAGTCTCCGTTTGAGTAGCGGGACCACAGATACGCAGTATTTT. This gives the protein CASSLRLSSGTTDTQYF.